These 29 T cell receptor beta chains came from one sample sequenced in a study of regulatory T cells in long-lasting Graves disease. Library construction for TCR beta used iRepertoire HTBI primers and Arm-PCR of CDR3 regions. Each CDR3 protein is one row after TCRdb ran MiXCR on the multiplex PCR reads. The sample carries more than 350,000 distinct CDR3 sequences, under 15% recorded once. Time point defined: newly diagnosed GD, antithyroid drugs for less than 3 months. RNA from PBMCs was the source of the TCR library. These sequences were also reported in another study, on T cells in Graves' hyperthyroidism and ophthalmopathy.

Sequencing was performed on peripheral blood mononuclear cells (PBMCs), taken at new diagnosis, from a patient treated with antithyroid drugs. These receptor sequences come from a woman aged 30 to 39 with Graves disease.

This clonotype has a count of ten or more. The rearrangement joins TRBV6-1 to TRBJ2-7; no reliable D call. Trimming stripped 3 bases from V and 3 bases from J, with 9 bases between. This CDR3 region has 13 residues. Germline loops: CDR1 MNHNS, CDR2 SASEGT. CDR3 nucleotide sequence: TGTGCCAGCAGTGATCGCCAGCTCTACGAGCAGTACTTC. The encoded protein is CASSDRQLYEQYF.

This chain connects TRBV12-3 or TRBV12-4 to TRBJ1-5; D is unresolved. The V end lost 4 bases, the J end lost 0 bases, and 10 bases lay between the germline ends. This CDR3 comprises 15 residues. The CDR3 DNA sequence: TGTGCCAGCAGTTCCAAGCGGGGTAGCAATCAGCCCCAGCATTTT. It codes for CASSSKRGSNQPQHF.

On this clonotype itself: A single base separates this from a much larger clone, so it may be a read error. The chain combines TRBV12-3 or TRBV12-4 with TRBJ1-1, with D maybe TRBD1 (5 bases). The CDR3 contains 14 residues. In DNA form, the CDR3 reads TGTGCCAGCAGTTGGGGGGGACTTGACACTGGAGCTTTCTTT. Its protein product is CASSWGGLDTGAFF.

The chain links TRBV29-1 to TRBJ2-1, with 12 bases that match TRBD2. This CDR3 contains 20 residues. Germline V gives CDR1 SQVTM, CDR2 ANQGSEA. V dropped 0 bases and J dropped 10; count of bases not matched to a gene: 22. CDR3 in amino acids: CSVEDNASGREPILQLEQFF. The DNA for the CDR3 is TGCAGCGTTGAAGATAATGCTAGCGGGAGGGAACCAATCCTACAATTGGAGCAGTTCTTC.

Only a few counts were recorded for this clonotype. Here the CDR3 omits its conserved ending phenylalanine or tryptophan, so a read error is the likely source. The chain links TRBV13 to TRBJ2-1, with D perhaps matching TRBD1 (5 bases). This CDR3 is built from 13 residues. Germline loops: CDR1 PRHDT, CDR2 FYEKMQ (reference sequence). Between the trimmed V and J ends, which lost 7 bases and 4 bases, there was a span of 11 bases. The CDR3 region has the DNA TGTGCCAGCAACCTCAGGGTTTACAATGAGCAGTTCCTC. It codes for CASNLRVYNEQFL.

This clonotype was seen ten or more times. The CDR3 is CASSPRQGVNTEAFF. CDR3 DNA sequence: TGTGCCAGCAGTCCTCGACAGGGGGTGAACACTGAAGCTTTCTTT. The chain uses TRBV6-1 and TRBJ1-1, with 9 bases that match TRBD1. CDR3 size: 15 residues. Germline V lookup: CDR1 MNHNS, CDR2 SASEGT. V gave up 5 bases and J gave up 0 bases; unmatched junction bases: 4.

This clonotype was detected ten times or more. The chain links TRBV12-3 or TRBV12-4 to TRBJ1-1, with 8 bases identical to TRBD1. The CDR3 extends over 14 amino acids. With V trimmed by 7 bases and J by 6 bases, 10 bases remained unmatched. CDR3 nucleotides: TGTGCCAGCAATCAGGGGGCAAGTGGCGCTGAAGCTTTCTTT. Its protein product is CASNQGASGAEAFF.

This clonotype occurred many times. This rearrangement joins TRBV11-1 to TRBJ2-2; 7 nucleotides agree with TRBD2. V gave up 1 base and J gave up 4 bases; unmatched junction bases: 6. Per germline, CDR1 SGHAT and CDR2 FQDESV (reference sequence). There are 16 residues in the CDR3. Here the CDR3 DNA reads TGTGCCAGCAGCTTAGTCGGCGGGAGAGTCACCGGGGAGCTGTTTTTT. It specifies CASSLVGGRVTGELFF.

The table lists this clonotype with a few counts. The CDR3 DNA reads as TGCAGCGTTGCTGGCAGGGGGCGCATAGACGAGCAGTACTTC. Translation: CSVAGRGRIDEQYF. V is TRBV29-1 and J is TRBJ2-7, with 8 positions matching TRBD1. The V segment lost 4 bases and the J segment 5 bases; nucleotides outside the gene matches: 10. The CDR3 spans 14 residues. Germline CDR1 SQVTM, CDR2 ANQGSEA.

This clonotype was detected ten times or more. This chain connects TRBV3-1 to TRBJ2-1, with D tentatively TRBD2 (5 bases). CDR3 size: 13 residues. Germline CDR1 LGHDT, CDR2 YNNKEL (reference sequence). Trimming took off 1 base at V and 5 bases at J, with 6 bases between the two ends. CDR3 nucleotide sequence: TGTGCCAGCAGCCAAGGCGGGCACAATGAGCAGTTCTTC. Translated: CASSQGGHNEQFF.

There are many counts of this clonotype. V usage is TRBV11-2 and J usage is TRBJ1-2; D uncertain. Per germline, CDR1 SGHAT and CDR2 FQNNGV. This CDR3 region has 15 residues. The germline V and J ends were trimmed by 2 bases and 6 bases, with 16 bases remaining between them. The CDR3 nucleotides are TGTGCCAGCAGCTTAAATCGGGTGGGTCGGAATGGCTACACCTTC. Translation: CASSLNRVGRNGYTF. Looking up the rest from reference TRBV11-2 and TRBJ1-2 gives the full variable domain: EAGVAQSPRYKIIEKRQSVAFWCNPISGHATLYWYQQILGQGPKLLIQFQNNGVVDDSQLPKDRFSAERLKGVDSTLKIQPAKLEDSAVYLCASSLNRVGRNGYTFGSGTRLTVV.

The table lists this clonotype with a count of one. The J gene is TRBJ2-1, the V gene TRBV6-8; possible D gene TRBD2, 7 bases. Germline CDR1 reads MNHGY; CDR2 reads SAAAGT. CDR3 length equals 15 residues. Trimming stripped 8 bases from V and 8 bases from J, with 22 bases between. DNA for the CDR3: TGTGCCAGCGTAGGGGGGAACAGGGAGGGCCATGAGCAGTTCTTC. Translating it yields CASVGGNREGHEQFF.

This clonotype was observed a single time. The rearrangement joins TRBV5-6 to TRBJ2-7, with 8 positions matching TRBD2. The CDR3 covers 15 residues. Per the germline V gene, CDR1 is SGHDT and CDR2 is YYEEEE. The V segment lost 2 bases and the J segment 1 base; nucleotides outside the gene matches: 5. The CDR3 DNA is TGTGCCAGCAGCTTTCGGGGGGGCGGATCCTACGAGCAGTACTTC. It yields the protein CASSFRGGGSYEQYF.

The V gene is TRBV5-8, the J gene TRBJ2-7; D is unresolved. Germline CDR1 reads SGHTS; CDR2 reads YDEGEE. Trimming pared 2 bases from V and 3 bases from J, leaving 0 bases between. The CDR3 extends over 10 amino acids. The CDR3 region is CASSFYEQYF. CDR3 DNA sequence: TGTGCCAGCAGCTTCTACGAGCAGTACTTC.

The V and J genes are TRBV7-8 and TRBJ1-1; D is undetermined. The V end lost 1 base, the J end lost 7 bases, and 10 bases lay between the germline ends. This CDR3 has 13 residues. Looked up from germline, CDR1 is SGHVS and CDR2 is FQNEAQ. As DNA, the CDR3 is TGTGCCAGCAGCTTAGAAGGCCGGGGTGAAGCTTTCTTT. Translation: CASSLEGRGEAFF.

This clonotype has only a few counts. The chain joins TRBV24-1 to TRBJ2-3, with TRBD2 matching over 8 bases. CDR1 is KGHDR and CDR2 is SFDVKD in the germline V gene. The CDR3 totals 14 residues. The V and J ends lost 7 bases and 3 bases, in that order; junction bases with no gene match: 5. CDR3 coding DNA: TGTGCCACCAGCGCAGCGGGAGTGACAGATACGCAGTATTTT. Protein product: CATSAAGVTDTQYF.

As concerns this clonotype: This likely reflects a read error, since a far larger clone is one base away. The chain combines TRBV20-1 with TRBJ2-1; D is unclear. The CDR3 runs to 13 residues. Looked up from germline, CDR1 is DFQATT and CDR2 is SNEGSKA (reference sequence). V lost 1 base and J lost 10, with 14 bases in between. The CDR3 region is CSARGLEANEQFF. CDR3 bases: TGCAGTGCTAGAGGCCTGGAAGCCAACGAGCAGTTCTTC.

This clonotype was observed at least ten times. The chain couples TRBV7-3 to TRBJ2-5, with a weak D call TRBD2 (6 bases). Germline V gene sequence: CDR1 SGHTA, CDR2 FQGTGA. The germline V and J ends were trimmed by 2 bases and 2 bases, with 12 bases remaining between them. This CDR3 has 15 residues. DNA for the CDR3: TGTGCCAGCAGCTTATGGGGGACTCAACAAGAGACCCAGTACTTC. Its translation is CASSLWGTQQETQYF.

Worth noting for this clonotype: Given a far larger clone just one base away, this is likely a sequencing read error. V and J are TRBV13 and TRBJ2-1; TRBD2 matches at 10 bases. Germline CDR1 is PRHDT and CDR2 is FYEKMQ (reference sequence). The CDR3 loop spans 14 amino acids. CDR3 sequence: CASNLAGDYNKQFF. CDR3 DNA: TGTGCCAGCAACCTAGCGGGAGATTACAATAAGCAGTTCTTC. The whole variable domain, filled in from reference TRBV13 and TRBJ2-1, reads AAGVIQSPRHLIKEKRETATLKCYPIPRHDTVYWYQQGPGQDPQFLISFYEKMQSDKGSIPDRFSAQQFSDYHSELNMSSLELGDSALYFCASNLAGDYNKQFFGPGTRLTVL.

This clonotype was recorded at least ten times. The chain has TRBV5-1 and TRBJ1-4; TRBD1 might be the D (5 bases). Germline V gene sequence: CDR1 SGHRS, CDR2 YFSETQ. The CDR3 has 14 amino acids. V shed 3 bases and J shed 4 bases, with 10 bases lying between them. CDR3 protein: CASSWDGYNEKLFF. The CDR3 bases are TGCGCCAGCAGCTGGGACGGGTATAATGAAAAACTGTTTTTT.

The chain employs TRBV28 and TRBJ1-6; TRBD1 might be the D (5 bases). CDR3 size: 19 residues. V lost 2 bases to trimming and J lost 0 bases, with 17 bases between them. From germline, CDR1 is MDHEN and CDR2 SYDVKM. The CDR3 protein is CASSLAAWGRSSYNSPLHF. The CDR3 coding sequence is TGTGCCAGCAGTTTAGCCGCATGGGGCCGGAGCTCCTATAATTCACCCCTCCACTTT.

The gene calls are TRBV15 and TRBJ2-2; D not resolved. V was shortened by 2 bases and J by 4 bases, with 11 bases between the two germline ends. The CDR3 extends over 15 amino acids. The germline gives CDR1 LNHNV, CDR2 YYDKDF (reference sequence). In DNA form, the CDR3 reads TGTGCCACCAGCAGATATTCGCGGAGCACCGGGGAGCTGTTTTTT. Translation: CATSRYSRSTGELFF. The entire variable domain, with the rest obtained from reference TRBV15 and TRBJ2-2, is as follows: DAMVIQNPRYQVTQFGKPVTLSCSQTLNHNVMYWYQQKSSQAPKLLFHYYDKDFNNEADTPDNFQSRRPNTSFCFLDIRSPGLGDTAMYLCATSRYSRSTGELFFGEGSRLTVL.

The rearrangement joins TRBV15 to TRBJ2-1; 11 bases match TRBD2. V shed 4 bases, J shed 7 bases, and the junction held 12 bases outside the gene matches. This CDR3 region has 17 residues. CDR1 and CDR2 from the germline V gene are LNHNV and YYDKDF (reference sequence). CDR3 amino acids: CATSTIVAGGPGNEQFF. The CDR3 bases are TGTGCCACCAGCACAATCGTAGCGGGAGGGCCCGGTAATGAGCAGTTCTTC.

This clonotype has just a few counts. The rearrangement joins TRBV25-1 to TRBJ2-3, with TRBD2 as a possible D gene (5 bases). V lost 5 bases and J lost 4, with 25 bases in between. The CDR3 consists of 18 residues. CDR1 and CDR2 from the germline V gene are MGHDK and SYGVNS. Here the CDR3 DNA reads TGTGCCAGCAGTAAGAGTCAGCGGTTCCGCTATCCCCCAGATACGCAGTATTTT. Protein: CASSKSQRFRYPPDTQYF.

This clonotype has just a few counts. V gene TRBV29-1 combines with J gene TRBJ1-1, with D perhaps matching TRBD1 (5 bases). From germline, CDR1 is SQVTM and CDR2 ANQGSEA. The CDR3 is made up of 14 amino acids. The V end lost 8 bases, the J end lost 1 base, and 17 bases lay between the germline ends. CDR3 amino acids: CSIKQAPGNTEAFF. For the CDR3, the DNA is TGCAGCATAAAACAGGCCCCGGGGAACACTGAAGCTTTCTTT.

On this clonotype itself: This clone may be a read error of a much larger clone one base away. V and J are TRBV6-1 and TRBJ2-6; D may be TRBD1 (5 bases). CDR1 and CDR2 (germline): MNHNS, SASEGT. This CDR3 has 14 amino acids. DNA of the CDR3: TGTGCCAGCAGTGAAGTGTCTGGGGCCGACGTCCTGACTTTC. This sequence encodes CASSEVSGADVLTF.

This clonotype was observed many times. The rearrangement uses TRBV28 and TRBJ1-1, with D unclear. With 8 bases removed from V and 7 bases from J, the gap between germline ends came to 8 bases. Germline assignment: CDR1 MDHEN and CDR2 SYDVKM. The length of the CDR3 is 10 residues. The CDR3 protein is CASLKNEAFF. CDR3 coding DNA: TGTGCCAGCCTTAAGAATGAAGCTTTCTTT.

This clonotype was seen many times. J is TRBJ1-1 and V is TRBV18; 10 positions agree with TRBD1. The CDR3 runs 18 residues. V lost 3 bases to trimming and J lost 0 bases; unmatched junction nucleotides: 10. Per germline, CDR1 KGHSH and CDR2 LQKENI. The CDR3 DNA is TGTGCCAGCTCACCTACAGACAGGGGGCCCTCGATGAACACTGAAGCTTTCTTT. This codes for CASSPTDRGPSMNTEAFF.

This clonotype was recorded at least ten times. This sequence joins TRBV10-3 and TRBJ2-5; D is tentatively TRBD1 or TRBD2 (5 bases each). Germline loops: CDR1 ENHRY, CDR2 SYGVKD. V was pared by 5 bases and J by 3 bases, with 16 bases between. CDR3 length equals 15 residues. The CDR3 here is CAISHNRGGEETQYF. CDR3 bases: TGTGCCATCAGTCACAATCGTGGGGGTGAAGAGACCCAGTACTTC.